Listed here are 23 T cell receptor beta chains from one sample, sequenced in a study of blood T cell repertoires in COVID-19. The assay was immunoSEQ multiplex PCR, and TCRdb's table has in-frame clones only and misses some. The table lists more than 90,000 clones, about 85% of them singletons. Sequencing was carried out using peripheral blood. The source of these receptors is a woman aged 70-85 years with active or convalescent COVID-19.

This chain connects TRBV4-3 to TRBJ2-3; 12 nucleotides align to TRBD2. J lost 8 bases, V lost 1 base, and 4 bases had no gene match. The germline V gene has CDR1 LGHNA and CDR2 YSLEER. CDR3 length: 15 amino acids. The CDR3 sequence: CASSQGLAGGTTQYF. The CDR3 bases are TGCGCCAGCAGCCAAGGGCTAGCGGGAGGGACTACGCAGTATTTT.

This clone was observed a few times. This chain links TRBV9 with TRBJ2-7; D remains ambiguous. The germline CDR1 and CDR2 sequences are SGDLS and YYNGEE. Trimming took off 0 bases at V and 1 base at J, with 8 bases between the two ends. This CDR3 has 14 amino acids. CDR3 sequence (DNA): TGTGCCAGCAGCGTAGCGTACAGTTCCTACGAGCAGTACTTC. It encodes CASSVAYSSYEQYF.

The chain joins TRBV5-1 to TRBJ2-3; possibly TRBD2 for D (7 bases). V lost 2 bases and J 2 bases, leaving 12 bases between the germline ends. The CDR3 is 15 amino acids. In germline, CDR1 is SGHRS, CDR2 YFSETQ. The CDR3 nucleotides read TGCGCCAGCAGCTTTTCGGGGGGCAACACAGATACGCAGTATTTT. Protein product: CASSFSGGNTDTQYF. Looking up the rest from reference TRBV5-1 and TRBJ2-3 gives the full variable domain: KAGVTQTPRYLIKTRGQQVTLSCSPISGHRSVSWYQQTPGQGLQFLFEYFSETQRNKGNFPGRFSGRQFSNSRSEMNVSTLELGDSALYLCASSFSGGNTDTQYFGPGTRLTVL.

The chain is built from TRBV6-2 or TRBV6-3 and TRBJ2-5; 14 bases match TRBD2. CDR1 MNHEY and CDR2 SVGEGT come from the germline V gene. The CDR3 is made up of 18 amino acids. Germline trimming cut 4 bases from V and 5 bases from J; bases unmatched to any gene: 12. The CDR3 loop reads CASSSTSGTSGRGETQYF. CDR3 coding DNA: TGTGCCAGCAGTTCGACCTCCGGGACTAGCGGGAGAGGGGAGACCCAGTACTTC.

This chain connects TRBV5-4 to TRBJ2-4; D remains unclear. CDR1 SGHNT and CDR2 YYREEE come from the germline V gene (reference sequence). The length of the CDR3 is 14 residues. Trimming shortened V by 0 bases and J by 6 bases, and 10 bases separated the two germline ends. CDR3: CASSLDEGGNIQYF. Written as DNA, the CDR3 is TGTGCCAGCAGCTTGGACGAAGGCGGAAACATTCAGTACTTC.

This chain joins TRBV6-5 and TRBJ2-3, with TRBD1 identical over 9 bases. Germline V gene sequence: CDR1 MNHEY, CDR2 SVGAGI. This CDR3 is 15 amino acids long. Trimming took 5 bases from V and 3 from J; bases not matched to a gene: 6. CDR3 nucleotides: TGTGCCAGCAGTATAGGACAGGGGCGGACAGATACGCAGTATTTT. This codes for CASSIGQGRTDTQYF.

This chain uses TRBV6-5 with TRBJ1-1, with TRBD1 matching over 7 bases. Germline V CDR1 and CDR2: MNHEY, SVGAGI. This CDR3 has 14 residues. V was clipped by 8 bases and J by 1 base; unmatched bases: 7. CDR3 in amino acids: CASGEGQSNTEAFF. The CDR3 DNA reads TGTGCCAGCGGAGAGGGACAGTCGAACACTGAAGCTTTCTTT.

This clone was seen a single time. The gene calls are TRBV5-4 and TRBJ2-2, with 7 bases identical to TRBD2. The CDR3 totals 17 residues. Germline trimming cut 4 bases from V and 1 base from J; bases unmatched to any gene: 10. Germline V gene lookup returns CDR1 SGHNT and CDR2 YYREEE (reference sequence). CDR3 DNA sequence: TGTGCCAGCAGCCGTCCCCTAGCGGACGTGAACACCGGGGAGCTGTTTTTT. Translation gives CASSRPLADVNTGELFF. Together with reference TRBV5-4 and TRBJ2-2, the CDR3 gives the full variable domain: ETGVTQSPTHLIKTRGQQVTLRCSSQSGHNTVSWYQQALGQGPQFIFQYYREEENGRGNFPPRFSGLQFPNYSSELNVNALELDDSALYLCASSRPLADVNTGELFFGEGSRLTVL.

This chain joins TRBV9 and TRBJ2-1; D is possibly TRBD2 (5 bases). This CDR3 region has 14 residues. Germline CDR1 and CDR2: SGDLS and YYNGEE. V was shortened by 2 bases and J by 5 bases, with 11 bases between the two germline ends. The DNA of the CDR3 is TGTGCCAGCAGCGTCACCACTAGAGACAATGAGCAGTTCTTC. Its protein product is CASSVTTRDNEQFF.

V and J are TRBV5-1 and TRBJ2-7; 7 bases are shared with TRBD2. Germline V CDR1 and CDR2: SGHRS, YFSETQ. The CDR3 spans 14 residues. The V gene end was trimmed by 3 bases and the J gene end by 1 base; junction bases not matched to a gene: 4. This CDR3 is CASSSLADSYEQYF. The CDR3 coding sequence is TGCGCCAGCAGCTCTCTAGCGGATTCCTACGAGCAGTACTTC. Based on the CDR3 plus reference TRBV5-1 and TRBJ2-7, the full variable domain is KAGVTQTPRYLIKTRGQQVTLSCSPISGHRSVSWYQQTPGQGLQFLFEYFSETQRNKGNFPGRFSGRQFSNSRSEMNVSTLELGDSALYLCASSSLADSYEQYFGPGTRLTVT.

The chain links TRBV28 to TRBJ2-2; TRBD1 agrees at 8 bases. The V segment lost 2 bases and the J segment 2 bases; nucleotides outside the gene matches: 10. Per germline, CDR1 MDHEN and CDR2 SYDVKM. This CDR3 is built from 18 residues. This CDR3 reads CASSLNPGAGGNTGELFF. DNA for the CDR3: TGTGCCAGCAGTTTAAATCCCGGGGCAGGGGGCAACACCGGGGAGCTGTTTTTT.

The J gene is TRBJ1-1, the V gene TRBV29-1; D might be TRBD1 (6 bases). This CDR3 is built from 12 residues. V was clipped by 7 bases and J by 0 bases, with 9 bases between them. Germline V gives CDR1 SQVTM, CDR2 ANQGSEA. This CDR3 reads CSGGHMNTEAFF. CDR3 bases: TGCAGCGGGGGACACATGAACACTGAAGCTTTCTTT.

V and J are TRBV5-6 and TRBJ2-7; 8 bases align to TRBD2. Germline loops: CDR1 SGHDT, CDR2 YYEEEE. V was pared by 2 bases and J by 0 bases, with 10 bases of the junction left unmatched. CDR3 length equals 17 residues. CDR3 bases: TGTGCCAGCAGCTTCTCGGCTAGCGGGCCCAGCTCCTACGAGCAGTACTTC. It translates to CASSFSASGPSSYEQYF.

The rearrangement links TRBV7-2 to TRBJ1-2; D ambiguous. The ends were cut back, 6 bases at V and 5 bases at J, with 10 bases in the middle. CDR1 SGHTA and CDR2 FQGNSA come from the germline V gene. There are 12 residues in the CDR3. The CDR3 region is CASSFQDYGYTF. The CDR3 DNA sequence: TGTGCCAGCAGTTTCCAGGATTATGGCTACACCTTC.

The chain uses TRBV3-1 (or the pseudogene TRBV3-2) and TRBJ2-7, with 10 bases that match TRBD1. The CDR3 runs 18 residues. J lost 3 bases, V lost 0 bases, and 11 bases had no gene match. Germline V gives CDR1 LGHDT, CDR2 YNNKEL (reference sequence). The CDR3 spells CASSQEGQGLRAHYEQYF. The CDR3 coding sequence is TGTGCCAGCAGCCAAGAGGGACAGGGGCTTAGGGCACACTACGAGCAGTACTTC.

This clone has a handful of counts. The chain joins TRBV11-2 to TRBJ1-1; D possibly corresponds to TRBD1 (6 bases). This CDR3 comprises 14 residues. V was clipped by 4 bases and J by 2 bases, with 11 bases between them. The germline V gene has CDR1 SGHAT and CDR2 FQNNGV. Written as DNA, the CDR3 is TGTGCCAGCAGCTCGGGGACAAGAAACACTGAAGCTTTCTTT. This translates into CASSSGTRNTEAFF.

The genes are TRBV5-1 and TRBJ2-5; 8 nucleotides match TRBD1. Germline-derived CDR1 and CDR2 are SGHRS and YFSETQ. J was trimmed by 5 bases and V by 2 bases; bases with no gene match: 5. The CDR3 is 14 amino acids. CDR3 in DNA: TGCGCCAGCAGCTTCCAGGGGGCAGGGGAGACCCAGTACTTC. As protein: CASSFQGAGETQYF.

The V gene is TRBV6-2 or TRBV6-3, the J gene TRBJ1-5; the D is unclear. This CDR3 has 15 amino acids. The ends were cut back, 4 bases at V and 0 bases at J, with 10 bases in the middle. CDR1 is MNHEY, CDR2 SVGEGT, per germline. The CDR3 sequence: CASSLRVSSNQPQHF. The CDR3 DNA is TGTGCCAGCAGTTTGAGGGTGAGTAGCAATCAGCCCCAGCATTTT.

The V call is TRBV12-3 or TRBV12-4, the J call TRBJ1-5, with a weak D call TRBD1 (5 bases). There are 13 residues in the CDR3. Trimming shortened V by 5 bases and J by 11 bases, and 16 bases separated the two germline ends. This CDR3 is CASSVSSRAAQHF. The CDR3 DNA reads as TGTGCCAGCAGTGTTAGCTCCAGGGCGGCCCAGCATTTT.

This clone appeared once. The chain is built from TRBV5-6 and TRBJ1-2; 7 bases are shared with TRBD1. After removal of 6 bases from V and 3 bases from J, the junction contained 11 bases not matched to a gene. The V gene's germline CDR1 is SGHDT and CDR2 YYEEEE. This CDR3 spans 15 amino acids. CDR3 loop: CASTSPDREYYGYTF. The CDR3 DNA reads TGTGCCAGCACCTCACCAGACAGGGAGTACTATGGCTACACCTTC.

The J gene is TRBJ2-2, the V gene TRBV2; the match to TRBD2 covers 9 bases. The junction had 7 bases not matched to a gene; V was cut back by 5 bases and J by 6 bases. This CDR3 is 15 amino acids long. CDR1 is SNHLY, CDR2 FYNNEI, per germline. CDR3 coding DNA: TGTGCCAGCAGTAATAGCGGGGGTTGGGCCGGGGAGCTGTTTTTT. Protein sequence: CASSNSGGWAGELFF.

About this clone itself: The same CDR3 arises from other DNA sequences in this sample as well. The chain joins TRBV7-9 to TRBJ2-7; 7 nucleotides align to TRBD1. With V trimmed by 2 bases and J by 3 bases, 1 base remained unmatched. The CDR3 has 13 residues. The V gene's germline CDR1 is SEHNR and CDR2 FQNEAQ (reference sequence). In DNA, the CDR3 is TGTGCCAGCAGCTTATCAGGGGGCTACGAGCAGTACTTC. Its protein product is CASSLSGGYEQYF.

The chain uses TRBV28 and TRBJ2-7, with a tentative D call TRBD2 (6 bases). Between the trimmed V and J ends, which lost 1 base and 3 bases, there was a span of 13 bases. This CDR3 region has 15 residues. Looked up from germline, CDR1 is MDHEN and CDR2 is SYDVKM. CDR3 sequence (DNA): TGTGCCAGCAGTTTATTCGGGCGGGACGGCTACGAGCAGTACTTC. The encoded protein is CASSLFGRDGYEQYF.